The 22 T cell receptor beta chains presented below share a single source sample, sequenced in a study of blood T cell repertoires in COVID-19. TCRdb's copy holds only in-frame clones and misses some; the assay was immunoSEQ multiplex PCR. Among roughly 300,000 clones, about 87% were seen once, and the ten largest hold less than 6%. The material sequenced was PBMCs or T cells enriched from blood (not recorded which). The receptors shown here come from a woman aged 25 to 39 who had recovered from COVID-19.

This sequence joins TRBV28 and TRBJ2-1, with 9 bases matching TRBD2. The CDR3 is 16 residues long. J gave up 5 bases and V 5 bases, and 10 bases lay outside the gene matches. In germline, CDR1 is MDHEN, CDR2 SYDVKM. CDR3 region: CASSGGASGMNNEQFF. DNA for the CDR3: TGTGCCAGCAGTGGCGGGGCTAGCGGGATGAACAATGAGCAGTTCTTC.

CDR3 sequence (DNA): TGTGCCAGCAGCCCGATGTTGGGGGGAGGCTACGAGCAGTACTTC. Translation: CASSPMLGGGYEQYF. The chain uses TRBV27 and TRBJ2-7; possible D gene TRBD2, 6 bases. Germline CDR1 MNHEY, CDR2 SMNVEV (reference sequence). CDR3 size: 15 residues. Between the trimmed V and J ends, which lost 6 bases and 3 bases, there was a span of 18 bases.

The chain links TRBV25-1 to TRBJ2-1; 8 bases map to TRBD2. J lost 7 bases, V lost 3 bases, and 11 bases had no gene match. The CDR3 covers 16 residues. Per the germline V gene, CDR1 is MGHDK and CDR2 is SYGVNS. The CDR3 protein is CASSETGAGAGNEQFF. DNA of the CDR3: TGTGCCAGCAGTGAGACCGGAGCGGGGGCGGGGAATGAGCAGTTCTTC.

The chain combines TRBV11-3 with TRBJ2-1, with TRBD2 matching over 10 bases. The CDR3 has 15 amino acids. From germline, CDR1 is SGHNT and CDR2 YENEEA. V shed 5 bases and J 3 bases; nucleotides not matched to a gene: 4. DNA for the CDR3: TGTGCCAGCAGCGCCGGGACTAGCGTCTACAATGAGCAGTTCTTC. Its protein product is CASSAGTSVYNEQFF.

This clone has just one count. V usage is TRBV10-1 and J usage is TRBJ2-3; 7 bases line up with TRBD1. Trimming removed 3 bases from V and 1 base from J; junction bases left unmatched: 10. The CDR3 extends over 17 amino acids. Germline V gene lookup returns CDR1 WNHNN and CDR2 SYGVQD (reference sequence). The CDR3 coding sequence is TGCGCCAGCAGTGAAATAGTGACGGGACAGCGCACAGATACGCAGTATTTT. Translation: CASSEIVTGQRTDTQYF.

This chain joins TRBV7-2 and TRBJ2-4; 10 nucleotides agree with TRBD1. The CDR3 extends over 19 amino acids. J gave up 0 bases and V 5 bases, and 13 bases lay outside the gene matches. Germline-derived CDR1 and CDR2 are SGHTA and FQGNSA. CDR3 loop: CASSPRQGAGVLAKNIQYF. The DNA of the CDR3 is TGTGCCAGCAGCCCCCGACAGGGGGCCGGGGTCCTAGCCAAAAACATTCAGTACTTC.

V gene TRBV5-1 combines with J gene TRBJ2-5; 7 nucleotides align to TRBD2. V gave up 0 bases and J gave up 4 bases; unmatched junction bases: 9. The length of the CDR3 is 16 residues. In germline, CDR1 is SGHRS, CDR2 YFSETQ. CDR3 sequence reads: CASSLGTGGPGETQYF. The CDR3 DNA follows: TGCGCCAGCAGCTTGGGGACGGGGGGACCGGGAGAGACCCAGTACTTC.

The V call is TRBV9, the J call TRBJ1-1; 7 bases match TRBD1. Trimming cost V 7 bases and J 0 bases; bases outside gene matches: 3. Germline V gene data show CDR1 as SGDLS and CDR2 as YYNGEE. This CDR3 region has 13 residues. The CDR3 nucleotides are TGTGCCAGCGCAGGGGGTATGAACACTGAAGCTTTCTTT. It codes for CASAGGMNTEAFF.

J is TRBJ2-5 and V is TRBV4-1, with 7 positions matching TRBD1. Trimming at V came to 3 bases and at J to 5 bases, leaving 9 bases not matched to a gene. The CDR3 has 15 residues. Germline lookup yields CDR1 MGHRA and CDR2 YSYEKL. Written as DNA, the CDR3 is TGCGCCAGCAGCCACATCGGGACAGTTTACGAGACCCAGTACTTC. Translated: CASSHIGTVYETQYF.

This chain connects TRBV30 to TRBJ2-1; the D gene is possibly TRBD1 (5 bases). The CDR3 length is 14 residues. Germline V gene sequence: CDR1 GTSNPN, CDR2 SVGIG (reference sequence). V was shortened by 3 bases and J by 9 bases, with 18 bases between the two germline ends. CDR3 region: CAWRGLRFRGEQFF. Here the CDR3 DNA reads TGTGCCTGGAGGGGTCTGAGGTTTAGGGGTGAGCAGTTCTTC.

This rearrangement joins TRBV27 to TRBJ2-2; no clear D gene. Germline V lookup: CDR1 MNHEY, CDR2 SMNVEV (reference sequence). The V and J ends lost 1 base and 8 bases respectively, with 8 bases between them. The CDR3 has 13 amino acids. The CDR3 coding sequence is TGTGCCAGCAGTTTATGGCCCCCTGGGGAGCTGTTTTTT. Protein: CASSLWPPGELFF.

CDR3 sequence: CASSQGTVKSYTF. The CDR3 DNA reads as TGTGCCAGCAGCCAAGGGACAGTCAAAAGCTACACCTTC. The rearrangement links TRBV3-1 (or the pseudogene TRBV3-2) to TRBJ1-2, with D perhaps matching TRBD1 (6 bases). The CDR3 covers 13 residues. The germline CDR1 and CDR2 sequences are LGHDT and YNNKEL (reference sequence). Trimming took 1 base from V and 9 from J, leaving 12 bases between them.

The chain is built from TRBV21-1 and TRBJ1-5; TRBD1, as called in the table, went unchecked against the DNA. TRBV21-1 corresponds to a pseudogene. This CDR3 is 18 amino acids long. The DNA for the CDR3 is TGTGCCAGCAGCCTACTTTCTGAGGGACACGGACCTAATCAGCCCCAGCATTTT. This encodes CASSLLSEGHGPNQPQHF.

CDR3 in DNA: TGTGCCAGCAGCTTAGTGCGGGGCCGAGGAGAGACCCAGTACTTC. Encoded protein: CASSLVRGRGETQYF. The rearrangement links TRBV7-2 to TRBJ2-5, with D perhaps matching TRBD2 (6 bases). The germline V gene encodes CDR1 SGHTA and CDR2 FQGNSA. Trimming cost V 1 base and J 4 bases, with 13 bases left between them. This CDR3 spans 15 amino acids. Drawing the rest from reference TRBV7-2 and TRBJ2-5, the complete variable domain is GAGVSQSPSNKVTEKGKDVELRCDPISGHTALYWYRQSLGQGLEFLIYFQGNSAPDKSGLPSDRFSAERTGGSVSTLTIQRTQQEDSAVYLCASSLVRGRGETQYFGPGTRLLVL.

This rearrangement joins TRBV5-6 to TRBJ2-3; tentative D call: TRBD2 (5 bases). In germline, CDR1 is SGHDT, CDR2 YYEEEE. V gave up 2 bases and J gave up 5 bases, with 15 bases separating them. The CDR3 contains 15 residues. DNA for the CDR3: TGTGCCAGCAGCTTCAACGGCCTCCGGGGAGATACGCAGTATTTT. Protein product: CASSFNGLRGDTQYF.

The J gene is TRBJ2-5, the V gene TRBV7-8; unclear D gene. The germline V and J ends were trimmed by 3 bases and 5 bases, with 13 bases remaining between them. There are 14 residues in the CDR3. Germline-derived CDR1 and CDR2 are SGHVS and FQNEAQ. CDR3 sequence reads: CASSFAPPEETQYF. CDR3 DNA: TGTGCCAGCAGCTTCGCGCCGCCGGAGGAGACCCAGTACTTC.

This chain uses TRBV3-1 (or the pseudogene TRBV3-2) with TRBJ1-2; a possible D gene is TRBD1 (5 bases). Trimming took off 0 bases at V and 8 bases at J, with 13 bases between the two ends. The germline V gene has CDR1 LGHDT and CDR2 YNNKEL (reference sequence). The CDR3 extends over 14 amino acids. The CDR3 sequence is CASSQEGRVGGYTF. For the CDR3, the DNA is TGTGCCAGCAGCCAAGAGGGCAGGGTTGGAGGCTACACCTTC.

V gene TRBV9 combines with J gene TRBJ2-7; D might be TRBD1 (6 bases). V lost 1 base and J lost 2, with 13 bases in between. Germline CDR1 and CDR2: SGDLS and YYNGEE. This CDR3 has 15 residues. In DNA, the CDR3 is TGTGCCAGCAGCGTAAACGAGGGGGATACCTACGAGCAGTACTTC. It codes for CASSVNEGDTYEQYF.

V is TRBV6-1 and J is TRBJ1-5; 10 nucleotides line up with TRBD1. The J segment lost 2 bases and the V segment lost 3 bases, leaving 1 base of the junction unmatched. The CDR3 length is 15 residues. CDR1 MNHNS and CDR2 SASEGT come from the germline V gene. The CDR3 spells CASSDGTGGNQPQHF. The DNA for the CDR3 is TGTGCCAGCAGTGACGGGACAGGGGGCAATCAGCCCCAGCATTTT.

The V call is TRBV7-6, the J call TRBJ2-7; 12 nucleotides agree with TRBD2. V gave up 1 base and J gave up 5 bases; unmatched junction bases: 9. Looked up from germline, CDR1 is SGHVS and CDR2 is FNYEAQ. The CDR3 extends over 17 amino acids. CDR3 residues: CASSLEPPPSGGDEQYF. The CDR3 DNA sequence: TGTGCCAGCAGCTTAGAACCCCCCCCTAGCGGGGGGGACGAGCAGTACTTC.

Notes on this clone: Distinct nucleotide sequences in the sample also encode this CDR3. The rearrangement links TRBV29-1 to TRBJ2-7; possibly TRBD2 for D (6 bases). Trimming shortened V by 4 bases and J by 1 base, and 8 bases separated the two germline ends. The CDR3 has 12 amino acids. Germline CDR1 SQVTM, CDR2 ANQGSEA. CDR3: CSVAGESYEQYF. In nucleotides, the CDR3 is TGCAGCGTTGCGGGGGAATCCTACGAGCAGTACTTC.

The J gene is TRBJ1-1, the V gene TRBV15; 7 bases are shared with TRBD1. The length of the CDR3 is 14 residues. Germline assignment: CDR1 LNHNV and CDR2 YYDKDF (reference sequence). With V trimmed by 1 base and J by 7 bases, 6 bases remained unmatched. The CDR3 DNA reads as TGTGCCACCAGCAGAGCTCTTTACAGGGGTGAAGCTTTCTTT. This translates into CATSRALYRGEAFF.